The 21 T cell receptor beta chains reported below all come from one sample, sequenced in a study of T cells in Graves' hyperthyroidism and ophthalmopathy. RNA transcripts served as the template for amplifying TCR beta CDR3 regions. First-round RT-PCR of the TCR CDR3 relied on the HTBI primer set. From the multiplex PCR reads, TCRdb called clonotypes with MiXCR, one entry per CDR3 protein. The table has around 700,000 distinct CDR3 sequences, under 45% seen once. The sample comprised blood. These TCRs come from a woman aged 40 to 50 with Graves' hyperthyroidism.

This chain uses TRBV12-3 or TRBV12-4 with TRBJ1-2; TRBD1 is a possible D gene (6 bases). This CDR3 comprises 15 residues. The germline V and J ends were trimmed by 6 bases and 4 bases, with 18 bases remaining between them. CDR3 coding DNA: TGTGCCAGCAGCGCGCGAGGGGGGCATCCCTATGGCTACACCTTC. As protein: CASSARGGHPYGYTF.

As regards this clonotype: A single base separates this from a much larger clone, so it may be a read error. The DNA for the CDR3 is TGTGCCAGCAGCCAAGACACAGGGGATGAAAAACTGTTTTTT. Its translation is CASSQDTGDEKLFF. The rearrangement joins TRBV14 to TRBJ1-4, with 7 nucleotides matching TRBD1. This CDR3 has 14 residues. V trimming: 0 bases; J trimming: 6 bases; junction bases outside the gene matches: 1. Germline V lookup: CDR1 SGHDN, CDR2 FVKESK.

The chain carries TRBV12-3 or TRBV12-4 and TRBJ2-5; the D gene is possibly TRBD1 (5 bases). Trimming cost V 6 bases and J 2 bases, with 13 bases left between them. The CDR3 spans 14 residues. CDR3 sequence: CASSPLDKQETQYF. CDR3 sequence (DNA): TGTGCCAGCAGCCCGCTGGACAAGCAAGAGACCCAGTACTTC.

This chain joins TRBV13 and TRBJ1-1; D remains ambiguous. The CDR3 length is 16 residues. CDR1 and CDR2 from the germline V gene are PRHDT and FYEKMQ (reference sequence). V shed 6 bases and J shed 8 bases, with 25 bases lying between them. CDR3 sequence reads: CASSLLGKGRTEEAFF. In nucleotides, the CDR3 is TGTGCCAGCAGTTTATTGGGGAAAGGACGAACAGAAGAAGCTTTCTTT.

This clonotype occurred many times. The chain carries TRBV7-9 and TRBJ1-3, with D unclear. V was clipped by 1 base and J by 7 bases, with 11 bases between them. Germline CDR1 reads SEHNR; CDR2 reads FQNEAQ (reference sequence). The CDR3 has 14 amino acids. CDR3: CASSLDPGLNTIYF. DNA for the CDR3: TGTGCCAGCAGCTTAGATCCGGGGTTGAACACCATATATTTT. Using reference TRBV7-9 and TRBJ1-3 for the parts outside the CDR3, the full variable domain is DTGVSQNPRHKITKRGQNVTFRCDPISEHNRLYWYRQTLGQGPEFLTYFQNEAQLEKSRLLSDRFSAERPKGSFSTLEIQRTEQGDSAMYLCASSLDPGLNTIYFGEGSWLTVV.

This clonotype occurred many times. This sequence joins TRBV14 and TRBJ1-4; D not certain. Germline V gives CDR1 SGHDN, CDR2 FVKESK. Trimming removed 3 bases from V and 6 bases from J, with 8 bases in between. This CDR3 region has 13 residues. Here the CDR3 reads CASSQLLDEKLFF. In nucleotides, the CDR3 is TGTGCCAGCAGCCAGCTCCTGGATGAAAAACTGTTTTTT.

This clonotype occurred many times. The genes are TRBV7-8 and TRBJ1-2; D may be TRBD1 (5 bases). V shed 1 base and J shed 6 bases, with 12 bases lying between them. Germline loops: CDR1 SGHVS, CDR2 FQNEAQ. CDR3 size: 14 residues. CDR3 DNA: TGTGCCAGCAGCTTAGTGGGGCAGGGAGATGGCTACACCTTC. It codes for CASSLVGQGDGYTF.

V usage is TRBV9 and J usage is TRBJ2-5; D is perhaps TRBD1 or TRBD2 (5 bases each). Germline CDR1 and CDR2: SGDLS and YYNGEE. The CDR3 length is 16 residues. Trimming removed 4 bases at V and 4 bases at J, with 20 bases between. The CDR3 spells CASSQDGVMGVETQYF. CDR3 sequence (DNA): TGTGCCAGCAGCCAAGATGGGGTCATGGGGGTAGAGACCCAGTACTTC.

The sample holds a few counts of this clonotype. One end of the junction fails to match germline, which may point to a read error. V is TRBV4-1 and J is TRBJ2-2; TRBD2 agrees at 7 bases. The V gene's germline CDR1 is MGHRA and CDR2 YSYEKL. This CDR3 comprises 17 residues. CDR3 DNA: TGTGCCAGCAGCCAGTCAGGCCGTGGGCGGGGGACCGGGGAGCTGTTTTTT. Encoded protein: CASSQSGRGRGTGELFF.

Concerning this clonotype itself: A much more abundant neighbour one base away suggests this may be a read error. CDR3 in DNA: TGTGCCAGCAGCTCGAGGGGGTGGACTGACGCTTTCTTT. Translation gives CASSSRGWTDAFF. This chain links TRBV7-9 with TRBJ1-1; weak D call: TRBD1 (6 bases). Germline V gene lookup returns CDR1 SEHNR and CDR2 FQNEAQ (reference sequence). The CDR3 has 13 amino acids.

This clonotype was counted at least ten times. This chain's CDR3 is CSVYRIGGVTEAFF. In DNA, the CDR3 is TGCAGCGTTTATCGGATAGGCGGTGTCACTGAAGCTTTCTTT. The chain combines TRBV29-1 with TRBJ1-1; D unresolved. Per the germline V gene, CDR1 is SQVTM and CDR2 is ANQGSEA. This CDR3 spans 14 amino acids. Trimming left V 5 bases short and J 4 bases short, with 17 bases between. Variable domain in full (rest from reference TRBV29-1 and TRBJ1-1): SAVISQKPSRDICQRGTSLTIQCQVDSQVTMMFWYRQQPGQSLTLIATANQGSEATYESGFVIDKFPISRPNLTFSTLTVSNMSPEDSSIYLCSVYRIGGVTEAFFGQGTRLTVV.

V usage is TRBV12-3 or TRBV12-4 and J usage is TRBJ1-5; D not certain. This CDR3 contains 13 residues. Trimming removed 6 bases at V and 6 bases at J, with 12 bases between. The CDR3 sequence: CASRAVESQPQHF. CDR3 coding DNA: TGTGCCAGCAGGGCAGTCGAGTCTCAGCCCCAGCATTTT.

The chain combines TRBV19 with TRBJ1-2; no clear D. This CDR3 has 14 amino acids. Germline V CDR1 and CDR2: LNHDA, SQIVND (reference sequence). V was cut by 1 base and J by 2 bases, with 8 bases left in between. In nucleotides, the CDR3 is TGTGCCAGTAGTATAGGAACGGAAAACTATGGCTACACCTTC. Protein sequence: CASSIGTENYGYTF.

The V and J genes are TRBV19 and TRBJ2-5, with D perhaps given as TRBD1 or TRBD2 (6 bases each). The CDR3 is 14 residues long. With 5 bases removed from V and 3 bases from J, the gap between germline ends came to 13 bases. Germline loops: CDR1 LNHDA, CDR2 SQIVND (reference sequence). The CDR3 sequence: CASSFAGGKETQYF. CDR3 sequence (DNA): TGTGCCAGTAGTTTCGCCGGGGGCAAAGAGACCCAGTACTTC.

This clonotype was observed a handful of times. The rearrangement uses TRBV5-1 and TRBJ2-7; 11 nucleotides match TRBD1. V trimming: 4 bases; J trimming: 7 bases; junction bases outside the gene matches: 7. The CDR3 loop spans 14 amino acids. Germline CDR1 SGHRS, CDR2 YFSETQ. CDR3 nucleotide sequence: TGCGCCAGCAGCCGGGACAGGGGGGATGAAGAGCAGTACTTC. It codes for CASSRDRGDEEQYF. The full variable domain, rest sourced from reference TRBV5-1 and TRBJ2-7, is KAGVTQTPRYLIKTRGQQVTLSCSPISGHRSVSWYQQTPGQGLQFLFEYFSETQRNKGNFPGRFSGRQFSNSRSEMNVSTLELGDSALYLCASSRDRGDEEQYFGPGTRLTVT.

The V and J genes are TRBV5-4 and TRBJ2-7; 7 bases agree with TRBD2. Looked up from germline, CDR1 is SGHNT and CDR2 is YYREEE (reference sequence). The J segment lost 5 bases and the V segment lost 5 bases, leaving 13 bases of the junction unmatched. The CDR3 has 15 residues. CDR3 loop: CASSFYTGGYDEQYF. The CDR3 bases are TGTGCCAGCAGTTTTTATACGGGAGGCTACGACGAGCAGTACTTC.

The chain is built from TRBV20-1 and TRBJ1-1; D gene ambiguous. The CDR3 consists of 10 residues. Trimming removed 6 bases at V and 9 bases at J, with 11 bases between. From germline, CDR1 is DFQATT and CDR2 SNEGSKA (reference sequence). CDR3 sequence: CSAIGSKAFF. DNA for the CDR3: TGCAGTGCAATTGGAAGTAAAGCTTTCTTT.

This clonotype was counted only a few times. The chain joins TRBV19 to TRBJ2-7, with 7 bases identical to TRBD1. The germline V gene has CDR1 LNHDA and CDR2 SQIVND (reference sequence). Trimming removed 9 bases from V and 5 bases from J; junction bases left unmatched: 10. The CDR3 sequence is 13 residues long. The chain's CDR3 is CASTNRGSNEQYF. The DNA of the CDR3 is TGTGCCAGCACCAACAGGGGAAGTAACGAGCAGTACTTC.

V gene TRBV2 combines with J gene TRBJ1-5, with TRBD1 as a possible D gene (5 bases). Between the trimmed V and J ends, which lost 8 bases and 1 base, there was a span of 12 bases. The CDR3 is 14 amino acids. Germline V CDR1 and CDR2: SNHLY, FYNNEI. This chain's CDR3 is CASLGRTSNQPQHF. In DNA, the CDR3 is TGTGCCAGCTTGGGACGTACGAGCAATCAGCCCCAGCATTTT.

The chain joins TRBV7-8 to TRBJ1-2; 10 bases map to TRBD1. Looked up from germline, CDR1 is SGHVS and CDR2 is FQNEAQ. The CDR3 has 14 residues. With 4 bases clipped from V and 4 bases from J, the junction kept 3 bases outside the gene matches. CDR3 sequence: CASSSRTGGYGYTF. The CDR3 DNA is TGTGCCAGCAGCTCTCGGACAGGGGGCTATGGCTACACCTTC.

This clonotype was counted a few times. At one of its ends the junction is not consistent with the germline gene, which may arise from a read error. The chain uses TRBV10-2 and TRBJ1-1; D is possibly TRBD1 (5 bases). There are 15 residues in the CDR3. From germline, CDR1 is WSHSY and CDR2 SAAADI. In DNA form, the CDR3 reads TGTGCCAGCAGTGACGCTGGGATGGGGGGGTCTGAAGCTTTCTTT. Translating it yields CASSDAGMGGSEAFF.